What follows are 23 T cell receptor beta chains derived from one specimen sequenced in a study of identical twins. TCRdb reprocessed the 5' RACE reads with MiXCR, giving one entry per CDR3 protein. The table shows under 350,000 distinct CDR3 sequences, with 7.5% to 9.5% occurring only once. This sample was shared with a second study, whose subject was yellow fever vaccine responses in identical twins.

Specimen: CD8+ T cells sorted from blood. The receptor set was obtained from a woman between 18 and 29 years old in good health.

The table lists this clonotype with a few counts. This chain uses TRBV28 with TRBJ2-7; TRBD2 might be the D (6 bases). From germline, CDR1 is MDHEN and CDR2 SYDVKM. The CDR3 consists of 13 residues. Trimming removed 8 bases from V and 0 bases from J, with 11 bases in between. The CDR3 spells CASGGLRSYEQYF. The CDR3 nucleotides are TGTGCCAGCGGGGGACTCCGCTCCTACGAGCAGTACTTC.

This clonotype was counted at least ten times. The chain links TRBV28 to TRBJ2-2; D gene ambiguous. CDR1 and CDR2 (germline): MDHEN, SYDVKM. V lost 7 bases and J lost 3, with 15 bases in between. This CDR3 comprises 15 residues. The CDR3 nucleotides read TGTGCCAGCAATTTCTCCCCGGGCGACACCGGGGAGCTGTTTTTT. Translated, it gives CASNFSPGDTGELFF.

The chain combines TRBV14 with TRBJ2-7; either TRBD1 or TRBD2 may supply D (5 bases each). Germline assignment: CDR1 SGHDN and CDR2 FVKESK. With 4 bases removed from V and 0 bases from J, the gap between germline ends came to 16 bases. The CDR3 consists of 16 residues. The CDR3 sequence: CASSRGSAASSYEQYF. As DNA, the CDR3 is TGTGCCAGCAGCCGGGGGTCAGCGGCTAGCTCCTACGAGCAGTACTTC.

Comment on this clonotype: This may be a read error: a much more frequent sequence differs by one nucleotide. J is TRBJ2-1 and V is TRBV11-2; 9 positions match TRBD2. The CDR3 covers 17 residues. With 6 bases clipped from V and 4 bases from J, the junction kept 13 bases outside the gene matches. Germline CDR1 is SGHAT and CDR2 is FQNNGV. CDR3 nucleotides: TGTGCCAGCAGGAGCGGGGGGTTCGCCCTTGGGTACAATGAGCAGTTCTTC. It is translated as CASRSGGFALGYNEQFF.

This clonotype occurred a few times. V is TRBV5-5 and J is TRBJ2-1; D uncertain. CDR1 and CDR2 from the germline V gene are SGHKS and YYEKEE (reference sequence). The CDR3 totals 14 residues. The V end was cut by 0 bases, the J end by 3 bases, with 7 bases between. The CDR3 nucleotides are TGTGCCAGCAGCTTGGATGACTTCTACAATGAGCAGTTCTTC. This translates into CASSLDDFYNEQFF.

In its sample, this clonotype was seen many times. This sequence joins TRBV20-1 and TRBJ2-1; a possible D gene is TRBD2 (6 bases). The V gene lost 4 bases and the J gene lost 5 bases, with 18 bases spanning the gap. The CDR3 length is 15 residues. Germline V lookup: CDR1 DFQATT, CDR2 SNEGSKA (reference sequence). The CDR3 DNA reads TGCAGTGCTACTCCCGGCGGGGTTGACCACAATGAGCAGTTCTTC. Amino acids: CSATPGGVDHNEQFF.

The chain combines TRBV9 with TRBJ1-1; possible D gene TRBD1, 5 bases. The CDR3 consists of 17 residues. Trimming pared 0 bases from V and 0 bases from J, leaving 15 bases between. The germline CDR1 and CDR2 sequences are SGDLS and YYNGEE. The CDR3 spells CASSVEVAGTMNTEAFF. CDR3 DNA: TGTGCCAGCAGCGTAGAAGTGGCAGGGACTATGAACACTGAAGCTTTCTTT.

This clonotype was counted ten times or more. This rearrangement joins TRBV7-8 to TRBJ1-5, with D unresolved. The CDR3 totals 13 residues. Trimming took 5 bases from V and 4 from J, leaving 9 bases between them. Germline CDR1 and CDR2: SGHVS and FQNEAQ. The CDR3, as DNA: TGTGCCAGCAGCGATCTCCAAAATCAGCCCCAGCATTTT. Protein product: CASSDLQNQPQHF.

The chain employs TRBV28 and TRBJ2-3, with a tentative D call TRBD2 (6 bases). The V and J ends lost 5 bases and 1 base respectively, with 10 bases between them. Germline CDR1 and CDR2: MDHEN and SYDVKM. The CDR3 consists of 14 residues. DNA for the CDR3: TGTGCCAGCAGTCGGGACTTGGGCACAGATACGCAGTATTTT. It encodes CASSRDLGTDTQYF.

The chain has TRBV9 and TRBJ2-4; no clear D. The V end was cut by 0 bases, the J end by 4 bases, with 8 bases between. Germline loops: CDR1 SGDLS, CDR2 YYNGEE. CDR3 length: 14 amino acids. The CDR3 DNA reads TGTGCCAGCAGCGTAGAAGAAGGGAAAAACATTCAGTACTTC. This translates into CASSVEEGKNIQYF.

In this sample, this clonotype turned up many times. The J gene is TRBJ1-5, the V gene TRBV5-5; D may be TRBD1 (6 bases). V gave up 0 bases and J gave up 4 bases, with 11 bases separating them. Germline loops: CDR1 SGHKS, CDR2 YYEKEE (reference sequence). The CDR3 has 15 residues. CDR3 DNA: TGTGCCAGCAGCTTGGGGACAGCCCTTAATCAGCCCCAGCATTTT. Protein: CASSLGTALNQPQHF.

The genes are TRBV7-2 and TRBJ2-3; D assignment may be TRBD1 or TRBD2 (6 bases each). V lost 1 base to trimming and J lost 2 bases, with 10 bases between them. CDR1 SGHTA and CDR2 FQGNSA come from the germline V gene. The CDR3 totals 15 residues. CDR3 nucleotides: TGTGCCAGCAGCTTAGTCGGGGGCATCACAGATACGCAGTATTTT. Its protein product is CASSLVGGITDTQYF. Filled out from reference TRBV7-2 and TRBJ2-3, the complete variable domain reads GAGVSQSPSNKVTEKGKDVELRCDPISGHTALYWYRQSLGQGLEFLIYFQGNSAPDKSGLPSDRFSAERTGGSVSTLTIQRTQQEDSAVYLCASSLVGGITDTQYFGPGTRLTVL.

In its sample, this clonotype was seen many times. J is TRBJ2-7 and V is TRBV12-3 or TRBV12-4, with TRBD1 identical over 7 bases. This CDR3 comprises 14 residues. With 1 base clipped from V and 3 bases from J, the junction kept 3 bases outside the gene matches. The CDR3 sequence: CASSLGGGNYEQYF. In DNA form, the CDR3 reads TGTGCCAGCAGTTTAGGAGGGGGCAACTACGAGCAGTACTTC.

This clonotype was detected only a few times. V gene TRBV20-1 combines with J gene TRBJ2-1, with TRBD2 matching over 8 bases. Germline V gene lookup returns CDR1 DFQATT and CDR2 SNEGSKA (reference sequence). J gave up 9 bases and V 3 bases, and 16 bases lay outside the gene matches. This CDR3 region has 16 residues. The CDR3 loop is CSASFTRLARIGEQFF. The CDR3 DNA reads as TGCAGTGCTAGTTTTACCCGACTAGCGCGCATCGGTGAGCAGTTCTTC.

This clonotype occurred a few times. V gene TRBV6-2 or TRBV6-3 combines with J gene TRBJ2-7, with 7 bases identical to TRBD1. V shed 2 bases and J 2 bases; nucleotides not matched to a gene: 6. Germline V gives CDR1 MNHEY, CDR2 SVGEGT. The CDR3 extends over 15 amino acids. Here the CDR3 reads CASSYPTGQAYEQYF. CDR3 nucleotides: TGTGCCAGCAGTTACCCTACTGGACAGGCCTACGAGCAGTACTTC.

The V gene is TRBV11-1, the J gene TRBJ2-5, with TRBD2 matching 8 bases. The germline gives CDR1 SGHAT, CDR2 FQDESV (reference sequence). The CDR3 has 19 residues. J gave up 9 bases and V 5 bases, and 26 bases lay outside the gene matches. The CDR3: CASSPPRGEAGAPRGAQYF. DNA for the CDR3: TGTGCCAGCAGCCCCCCAAGAGGAGAAGCGGGGGCCCCCCGTGGGGCCCAGTACTTC.

This clonotype was seen more than once but under ten times. The genes are TRBV28 and TRBJ2-3; a possible D gene is TRBD2 (6 bases). The CDR3 is 16 amino acids. The V gene's germline CDR1 is MDHEN and CDR2 SYDVKM. Trimming removed 6 bases at V and 4 bases at J, with 20 bases between. CDR3 protein: CASSFMGSGDPDTQYF. Written as DNA, the CDR3 is TGTGCCAGCAGCTTCATGGGCTCGGGAGATCCAGATACGCAGTATTTT.

A few counts support this clonotype. The V call is TRBV4-2, the J call TRBJ2-3; tentatively, D is TRBD1 or TRBD2 (6 bases each). This CDR3 contains 14 residues. Trimming left V 2 bases short and J 4 bases short, with 10 bases between. Germline V gives CDR1 LGHNA, CDR2 YNFKEQ. The DNA of the CDR3 is TGTGCCAGCAGCCAATACGGGGGCGCAGATACGCAGTATTTT. Its translation is CASSQYGGADTQYF.

The rearrangement links TRBV18 to TRBJ2-7; D is uncertain. CDR1 KGHSH and CDR2 LQKENI come from the germline V gene. The CDR3 is 12 amino acids. Trimming left V 3 bases short and J 5 bases short, with 8 bases between. The CDR3 coding sequence is TGTGCCAGCTCACCCTCCCGCGACGAGCAGTACTTC. Translation gives CASSPSRDEQYF.

The J gene is TRBJ2-7, the V gene TRBV5-6; 7 bases line up with TRBD1. The CDR3 length is 15 residues. The germline CDR1 and CDR2 sequences are SGHDT and YYEEEE. V was clipped by 5 bases and J by 3 bases; unmatched bases: 11. CDR3 in DNA: TGTGCCAGCAGTCTCAGGGGACAGACTGACTACGAGCAGTACTTC. Translating it yields CASSLRGQTDYEQYF.

The chain has TRBV20-1 and TRBJ2-1, with 9 bases that match TRBD1. V lost 3 bases to trimming and J lost 5 bases; unmatched junction nucleotides: 8. Germline CDR1 and CDR2: DFQATT and SNEGSKA (reference sequence). This CDR3 contains 15 residues. The CDR3 DNA is TGCAGTGCTAGGCCCCCCGGGACAGGGAACAATGAGCAGTTCTTC. This translates into CSARPPGTGNNEQFF.

This chain joins TRBV11-2 and TRBJ2-2, with D possibly TRBD1 on 5 matching bases. The CDR3 sequence is 13 residues long. V was shortened by 3 bases and J by 7 bases, with 9 bases between the two germline ends. Germline loops: CDR1 SGHAT, CDR2 FQNNGV. In DNA form, the CDR3 reads TGTGCCAGCAGCTTTCCAGGGATCGGGGAGCTGTTTTTT. It encodes CASSFPGIGELFF.

This clonotype was recorded at least ten times. The CDR3 DNA reads TGTGCCAGCAGCTTAGCGTTGGGGACCCGAGGCGCCGGGGAGCTGTTTTTT. Translated: CASSLALGTRGAGELFF. The chain uses TRBV7-9 and TRBJ2-2; D possibly matches TRBD1 or TRBD2 (5 bases each). This CDR3 spans 17 amino acids. Germline V lookup: CDR1 SEHNR, CDR2 FQNEAQ (reference sequence). V gave up 0 bases and J gave up 6 bases, with 17 bases separating them.